Listed below are T cell receptor beta chains from one sample, sequenced in a study of T cells in Graves' hyperthyroidism and ophthalmopathy. TCRdb fed the multiplex PCR reads into MiXCR, producing one record per CDR3 protein. The table records 500,000 to 650,000 distinct CDR3 sequences, 40% to 50% of them present only once. Sequencing was done on a sample of peripheral blood or thyroid tissue (not recorded which). These receptors originate from an adult woman with Graves' disease, either hyperthyroidism or ophthalmopathy (not recorded which). Each CDR3 is given with its conserved first and last residue. A D gene is named only where the DNA matches it firmly. Expanded clones are given a class, and other clones once, few, many or no size at all.

>TRBJ1-2|many|TRBV20-1|-
TGCAGTGCTAGTCATGCGACAGACTATGGCTACACCTTC
CSASHATDYGYTF
>TRBJ1-2|-|TRBV7-9|-
TGCGCCAGCAGCCACCCGGGCGGAATTCCTAACTATGGCTACACCTTC
CASSHPGGIPNYGYTF
>TRBJ2-3|-|TRBV7-2|TRBD2
TGTGCCAGCAGCATTGGGAGGGCAGATACGCAGTATTTT
CASSIGRADTQYF
>TRBJ1-1|-|TRBV5-1|TRBD1
TGTGCCAGCAGCCTACAGGGGGTGAGAAACACTGAAGCTTTCTTT
CASSLQGVRNTEAFF
>TRBJ1-2|-|TRBV4-3|-
TGCGCCAGCAGCCCCGGGGGTTTAGACTATGGCTACACCTTC
CASSPGGLDYGYTF
>TRBJ2-5|-|TRBV20-1|-
TGCAGTGCTAGTGGCGGCATTGCTGGGGAGACCCAGTACTTC
CSASGGIAGETQYF
>TRBJ1-2|once|TRBV5-1|TRBD1
TGCGCCAGCAGCCAGACAAGGGGGCTGGACTATGGCTACACCTTC
CASSQTRGLDYGYTF
>TRBJ1-1|many|TRBV7-9|TRBD1
TGTGCCAGCAGCTCCGGACAGGGGGCCACTGAAGCTTTCTTT
CASSSGQGATEAFF
>TRBJ1-3|many|TRBV19|TRBD1
TGTGCCAGTAGTCTCACTGGACAGGGGCGGAACACCATATATTTT
CASSLTGQGRNTIYF
>TRBJ1-3|many|TRBV10-2|-
TGCGCCAGCATGCTACTGAGCGGGGCTGGAAACACCATATATTTT
CASMLLSGAGNTIYF
>TRBJ1-1|-|TRBV10-2|-
TGCGCCAGCAGCCACCGGACGTACACTGAAGCCTTCTTT
CASSHRTYTEAFF
>TRBJ1-2|-|TRBV25-1|-
TGTGCCAGCGGATCAACCGGGACACCTAACTATGGCTACACCTTC
CASGSTGTPNYGYTF
>TRBJ2-7|once|TRBV10-1|TRBD2
TGCGCCAGCAGTTACTCGATGGGGACTAGCAGCAACTACGAGCAGCACTTC
CASSYSMGTSSNYEQHF
>TRBJ1-6|few|TRBV6-5|-
TGTGCCAGCAGTTACTCGAGGGGGGCCTATTATAATTCACCCCTCCACTTT
CASSYSRGAYYNSPLHF
>TRBJ2-5|-|TRBV4-2|TRBD2
TGTGCCAGCAGCCGGGGGTGGCGGGAGGAGACCCAGTACTTC
CASSRGWREETQYF
>TRBJ2-7|-|TRBV7-9|-
TGTGCCAGCAGCTTACTAGGACAGCTGGACGAGCAGTACTTC
CASSLLGQLDEQYF
>TRBJ2-2|-|TRBV5-1|-
TGCGCCAGCAGTTACGGCATGGCCGGGGAGCCGTTTTTT
CASSYGMAGEPFF
>TRBJ2-6|-|TRBV10-1|TRBD1
TGCGCCAGCAGGGTAGGAGGGACAGGGAAGTCTTCGGGGGCCAACGTCCTGACTTTC
CASRVGGTGKSSGANVLTF
>TRBJ2-2|-|TRBV27|-
TGTGCCAGCAGCTGGTTGTCGGCCGGGGAGCTGTTTTTT
CASSWLSAGELFF
>TRBJ2-7|many|TRBV7-2|-
TGTGCCAGCAGTTCCGGGACAAGGGGCGAGCAGTACTTC
CASSSGTRGEQYF
>TRBJ1-1|many|TRBV5-1|-
TGCGCCAGCAGTCCTGGGACGGGGAACACTGAAGCTTTCTTT
CASSPGTGNTEAFF
>TRBJ2-5|many|TRBV9|TRBD2
TGTGCCAGCACCCAAACTAGCGGCAGCCAAGAGACCCAGTACTTC
CASTQTSGSQETQYF
>TRBJ2-5|many|TRBV9|TRBD1
TGTGCCAGCAGCGTCTCCCGGAAACCGGGACAGGGGTTTGGCGAGACCCAGTACTTC
CASSVSRKPGQGFGETQYF
>TRBJ2-6|-|TRBV5-1|-
TGCGCCAGCAGGGCCAGGGCTAACGTCCTGACTTTC
CASRARANVLTF
>TRBJ2-7|-|TRBV3-1|TRBD2
TGTGCCAGCGGAGCGGGATGGTTTTCCTACGAGCAGTACTTC
CASGAGWFSYEQYF
>TRBJ2-5|-|TRBV19|-
TGTGCCAGTAGTATGTCCAGGTCAGAGACCCAGTACTTC
CASSMSRSETQYF
>TRBJ2-6|many|TRBV5-1|-
TGCGCCAGCAGCTTGGAGATGGGGGGCGTTGGGGCCAACGTCCTGACTTTC
CASSLEMGGVGANVLTF
>TRBJ2-2|many|TRBV7-9|-
TGTGCCAGCAGCTTAATTCACAGGGCGAACACCGGGGAGCTGTTTTTT
CASSLIHRANTGELFF
>TRBJ2-5|-|TRBV5-1|TRBD2
TGCGCCAGCAGCGCAGGGACTAGCGGGATAGAGACCCAGTACTTC
CASSAGTSGIETQYF
>TRBJ2-5|-|TRBV4-1|-
TGCGCCAGCAGCCAAGGGCAATCCCGCAGGATGGAGACCCAGTACTTC
CASSQGQSRRMETQYF
>TRBJ1-1|-|TRBV7-2|-
TGTGCCAGCAGCGGAGGGAGGGTGAACACTGAAGCTTTCTTT
CASSGGRVNTEAFF
>TRBJ2-7|many|TRBV20-1|TRBD1
TGCAGTGCTGGGCGGGACAGGGAAATTTACGAGCAGTACTTC
CSAGRDREIYEQYF
>TRBJ2-3|many|TRBV29-1|-
TGCAGCGTTGAGGGGGACTTTACAGATACGCAGTATTTT
CSVEGDFTDTQYF
>TRBJ1-6|many|TRBV7-9|-
TGTGCCAGCAGCCCTATAGGAATAGGGAATTCACCCCTCCACTTT
CASSPIGIGNSPLHF
>TRBJ1-1|-|TRBV7-9|TRBD1
TGTGCCAGCAGTCCCACAGGGGTTGTCACTGAAGCTTTCTTT
CASSPTGVVTEAFF
>TRBJ2-5|many|TRBV29-1|-
TGCAGCGTTTTTGGGCCCCTCCAAGAGACCCAGTACTTC
CSVFGPLQETQYF
>TRBJ1-1|-|TRBV12-3/TRBV12-4|-
TGTGCCAGCAGTCAAAGTGGGTTGACTGAAGCTTTCTTT
CASSQSGLTEAFF
>TRBJ1-5|many|TRBV19|TRBD1
TGTGCCAGTAGTTCCATCCCCGGGACAGGTTATAATCAGCCCCAGCATTTT
CASSSIPGTGYNQPQHF
>TRBJ1-1|few|TRBV6-5|-
TGTGCCAGCAGAGATCGTCAGGGCAGGACCTTTGAAGCTTTCTTT
CASRDRQGRTFEAFF
>TRBJ2-7|-|TRBV19|TRBD1
TGTGCCAGTAGTACCGGGACAGGACAGCCCGAGCAGTACTTC
CASSTGTGQPEQYF
>TRBJ2-2|-|TRBV19|-
TGTGCCACATCCGGGGAGCTGTTTTTT
CATSGELFF
>TRBJ1-3|many|TRBV12-3/TRBV12-4|-
TGTGCCAGCAGCAAGACAGAGAAGTGGGGAAACACCATATATTTT
CASSKTEKWGNTIYF
>TRBJ1-5|few|TRBV4-2|-
TGTGCCAGCAGCCAAGATCGTTTGAATGGAGGTCAGCCCCAGCATTTT
CASSQDRLNGGQPQHF
>TRBJ2-7|-|TRBV7-1|TRBD2
TGTGCCAGCAGCCCAGCGGGAGTAGGGGAGCAGTACTTC
CASSPAGVGEQYF
>TRBJ1-5|-|TRBV5-1|TRBD1
TGCGCCAGCAGCGACCAGGGACAGGGCCTGGACTATGGCAATCAGCCCCAGCATTTT
CASSDQGQGLDYGNQPQHF
>TRBJ1-1|-|TRBV29-1|-
TGCGGCGCCTACGAAAACATCGCTGAAGCTTTCTTT
CGAYENIAEAFF
>TRBJ2-7|many|TRBV9|-
TGTGCCAGCAGCGTAGGGGGTACAGCCGAGCAGTACTTC
CASSVGGTAEQYF